A single T cell receptor beta chain is shown here with its context. Its matching antigen is unknown. The assay was run at survey level. TCRdb's table, derived via immunoSEQ multiplex PCR, lists solely in-frame clones and lacks some. This table has fewer than 45,000 clones, approximately 84% appearing once. The entry originates in a study of STAT5B mutations in CD4+ large granular lymphocyte leukemia. Study results and caveats: TRBV06-family usage was enriched in top patient clones (8/27) versus controls (2/35).

Trimming stripped 10 bases from V and 0 bases from J, with 10 bases between. The V gene's germline CDR1 is ENHRY and CDR2 SYGVKD. The CDR3 is 13 amino acids. The sequencing input was CD4+ T cells from blood buffy coats. This TCR derives from a human donor in good health. The V and J genes are TRBV10-3 and TRBJ2-4; D remains unclear. The CDR3 DNA reads as TGTGCCAACCGACCGATAGCCAAAAACATTCAGTACTTC. Protein: CANRPIAKNIQYF.